This T cell receptor beta chain was found in a study of blood T cell repertoires in COVID-19. Profiled with immunoSEQ multiplex PCR; TCRdb holds only in-frame clones, not every one. The data show a few hundred thousand clones, around 85% seen once. This CDR3 region has 15 residues. V lost 4 bases, J lost 6 bases, and 19 bases lay in between. Looked up from germline, CDR1 is MGHRA and CDR2 is YSYEKL. The sequence came from a woman aged 18-29 years with acute or convalescent COVID-19. The chain carries TRBV4-1 and TRBJ2-7; D possibly corresponds to TRBD1 (6 bases). The sequenced sample was peripheral blood. The CDR3, as DNA: TGCGCCAGCAGCCTAGAAGACAGGCTGTCCGGCGAGCAGTACTTC. Translation: CASSLEDRLSGEQYF.